What follows are 6 T cell receptor beta chains derived from one specimen sequenced in a study of beta chain features in type 1 diabetes. No antigens are known for them. Isolated RNA was reverse transcribed in full, so expressed TCRB transcripts were sequenced. Some clones are missing from TCRdb's copy, which holds only in-frame ones; the method was immunoSEQ multiplex PCR. The sample lists 41,000 or so clones; approximately 61% were seen once. Notes on the study in general: Type 1 diabetes patients showed a moderate but significant shortening of TCRB CDR3s in all four CD4+ subsets.

The sample was Tregs from blood. All receptors come from a man aged 25-45 years with type 1 diabetes. Some clones in this sample may be carry-over from other donors' samples.

The V call is TRBV7-2, the J call TRBJ1-2, with D possibly being TRBD1 (5 bases). The CDR3 is made up of 16 amino acids. CDR1 and CDR2 from the germline V gene are SGHTA and FQGNSA. Trimming pared 0 bases from V and 0 bases from J, leaving 11 bases between. In DNA, the CDR3 is TGTGCCAGCAGCTTAGCGGCAGGGTCCGCTAACTATGGCTACACCTTC. It specifies CASSLAAGSANYGYTF.

This chain uses TRBV6-1 with TRBJ2-5; possibly TRBD1 for D (5 bases). The CDR3 totals 14 residues. CDR1 is MNHNS, CDR2 SASEGT, per germline. V was clipped by 5 bases and J by 2 bases, with 12 bases between them. CDR3 in DNA: TGTGCCAGCAGTCACAGGTGGGGTCAAGAGACCCAGTACTTC. It is translated as CASSHRWGQETQYF.

This chain links TRBV5-8 with TRBJ2-2; D not certain. This CDR3 contains 12 residues. Trimming stripped 0 bases from V and 8 bases from J, with 5 bases between. Germline V gene lookup returns CDR1 SGHTS and CDR2 YDEGEE. CDR3 nucleotide sequence: TGTGCCAGCAGCTTGGTTGAGGGGGAGCTGTTTTTT. The encoded protein is CASSLVEGELFF.

This clone was counted a few times. The genes are TRBV19 and TRBJ2-1; D perhaps matches TRBD2 (5 bases). Germline values: CDR1 LNHDA, CDR2 SQIVND (reference sequence). CDR3 length: 12 amino acids. Trimming removed 3 bases at V and 10 bases at J, with 10 bases between. CDR3: CASSIRGSEQFF. The CDR3 DNA is TGTGCCAGTAGTATTCGGGGTTCCGAGCAGTTCTTC. Looking up the rest from reference TRBV19 and TRBJ2-1 gives the full variable domain: DGGITQSPKYLFRKEGQNVTLSCEQNLNHDAMYWYRQDPGQGLRLIYYSQIVNDFQKGDIAEGYSVSREKKESFPLTVTSAQKNPTAFYLCASSIRGSEQFFGPGTRLTVL.

The genes are TRBV6-1 and TRBJ1-3, with D perhaps TRBD1 (5 bases). The CDR3 has 15 amino acids. Germline V gene sequence: CDR1 MNHNS, CDR2 SASEGT. Between the trimmed V and J ends, which lost 6 bases and 0 bases, there was a span of 12 bases. DNA of the CDR3: TGTGCCAGCAGATCAGGGTCCAACTCTGGAAACACCATATATTTT. Residues: CASRSGSNSGNTIYF.

The genes are TRBV9 and TRBJ2-5; D not resolved. Germline CDR1 is SGDLS and CDR2 is YYNGEE. This CDR3 has 14 residues. V lost 3 bases, J lost 4 bases, and 13 bases lay in between. CDR3 loop: CASSASGLPETQYF. The CDR3 DNA reads TGTGCCAGCAGCGCCAGTGGGCTCCCAGAGACCCAGTACTTC.